The clone carrying this TCR beta chain has only a few counts. Its antigen is not identified. The CDR3 has 14 amino acids. Trimming took 1 base from V and 6 from J, leaving 12 bases between them. Germline loops: CDR1 SGHDN, CDR2 FVKESK. TCRdb passed the 5' RACE reads through MiXCR, listing each CDR3 protein once. Of 550,000 to 600,000 distinct CDR3 sequences in the sample, 17% were seen once. The data were taken from a study of T-cell memory formation after mild COVID-19. Study-level points and caveats: Contracting clones from day 15 to 85 had balanced CD4/CD8; later expanders favoured CD4+.

The source material was PBMCs or a T cell subset sorted from them (not recorded which). The TCR comes from an adult woman who had mild COVID-19 (a few samples of this study predate the infection). Cell type and time point are not known. The genes are TRBV14 and TRBJ1-2; the D is unclear. This CDR3 reads CASSQAVAAHGYTF. The CDR3 nucleotides read TGTGCCAGCAGCCAAGCGGTCGCGGCTCATGGCTACACCTTC.